The 28 T cell receptor beta chains below all came from one sample that was sequenced in a study of monozygotic twins with inflammatory bowel disease. From its re-call of the 5' RACE reads, TCRdb lists each CDR3 protein once, without DNA. Its listing shows over 100,000 distinct CDR3 sequences. Sequenced material: blood. All receptors derive from a human donor with ulcerative colitis or Crohn's disease, or a healthy co-twin of an affected twin (not recorded which).

This chain uses TRBV9 with TRBJ2-1; as DNA is missing, the TRBD1 call by TCRdb cannot be tested. The V gene's germline CDR1 is SGDLS and CDR2 YYNGEE. The CDR3 spans 12 residues. CDR3 sequence reads: CASSFPTKLQFF. The whole variable domain, filled in from reference TRBV9 and TRBJ2-1, reads DSGVTQTPKHLITATGQRVTLRCSPRSGDLSVYWYQQSLDQGLQFLIQYYNGEERAKGNILERFSAQQFPDLHSELNLSSLELGDSALYFCASSFPTKLQFFGPGTRLTVL.

The chain employs TRBV28 and TRBJ2-2; TCRdb calls TRBD1, which cannot be checked without DNA. From germline, CDR1 is MDHEN and CDR2 SYDVKM. This CDR3 region has 14 residues. The CDR3 sequence is CATRGTGAIGELFF.

The rearrangement links TRBV28 to TRBJ1-4; TCRdb's D gene call, TRBD1, goes unchecked for lack of DNA. Per germline, CDR1 MDHEN and CDR2 SYDVKM. CDR3 length: 11 amino acids. This CDR3 is CASSWKMGVFF.

The chain is built from TRBV5-1 and TRBJ2-3. This CDR3 is built from 14 residues. CDR1 is SGHRS, CDR2 YFSETQ, per germline. CDR3: CASSFEENTDTQYF.

This chain uses TRBV5-1 with TRBJ2-5; TCRdb calls TRBD2, which cannot be checked without DNA. Germline V gene sequence: CDR1 SGHRS, CDR2 YFSETQ. The CDR3 totals 14 residues. CDR3 sequence: CASSSLADQETQYF.

The chain uses TRBV4-1 and TRBJ2-5; the D call from TCRdb, TRBD1, cannot be confirmed without DNA. The CDR3 extends over 15 amino acids. Looked up from germline, CDR1 is MGHRA and CDR2 is YSYEKL. CDR3: CASSQVGARQETQYF.

V gene TRBV29-1 combines with J gene TRBJ2-1; the TCRdb D gene call, TRBD1, has no DNA to confirm it. Germline V gives CDR1 SQVTM, CDR2 ANQGSEA. This CDR3 contains 15 residues. The chain's CDR3 is CSVAGGGSSYNEQFF.

The rearrangement uses TRBV20-1 and TRBJ2-7; the TCRdb D gene call, TRBD1, has no DNA to confirm it. Germline CDR1 is DFQATT and CDR2 is SNEGSKA (reference sequence). This CDR3 is 13 amino acids long. CDR3 protein: CSAPGQGSTEQYF.

The CDR3 loop reads CASSLDLPLTQYF. The chain couples TRBV11-3 to TRBJ2-3; TCRdb proposes TRBD1, but this gene call is untestable without DNA. Germline values: CDR1 SGHNT, CDR2 YENEEA. The CDR3 runs 13 residues.

This chain joins TRBV20-1 and TRBJ1-2. This CDR3 comprises 11 residues. Germline V gives CDR1 DFQATT, CDR2 SNEGSKA (reference sequence). The CDR3 loop is CSVMRGYGYTF.

This chain uses TRBV4-3 with TRBJ2-7; the D gene TCRdb calls, TRBD2, cannot be checked with no DNA. CDR1 is LGHNA and CDR2 is YSLEER in the germline V gene. This CDR3 has 16 amino acids. CDR3: CASSQYVAGTTYEQYF.

This chain links TRBV4-1 with TRBJ2-1; lacking DNA, the TRBD2 call made by TCRdb goes unchecked. CDR1 and CDR2 from the germline V gene are MGHRA and YSYEKL. The CDR3 covers 14 residues. The CDR3 spells CASSPHQRGLEQFF.

CDR3: CASSLGPGQGGEKLFF. The chain combines TRBV7-2 with TRBJ1-4; TCRdb gives TRBD1 as the D gene, but with no DNA this cannot be confirmed. There are 16 residues in the CDR3. Germline V gene sequence: CDR1 SGHTA, CDR2 FQGNSA.

The chain joins TRBV15 to TRBJ2-1; TCRdb returns TRBD2, unconfirmable since there is no DNA. CDR3 length: 17 amino acids. Germline-derived CDR1 and CDR2 are LNHNV and YYDKDF (reference sequence). The chain's CDR3 is CATSRGLTRDYDNEQFF. Supplemented by reference TRBV15 and TRBJ2-1, the full variable domain reads DAMVIQNPRYQVTQFGKPVTLSCSQTLNHNVMYWYQQKSSQAPKLLFHYYDKDFNNEADTPDNFQSRRPNTSFCFLDIRSPGLGDTAMYLCATSRGLTRDYDNEQFFGPGTRLTVL.

This chain joins TRBV12-3 or TRBV12-4 and TRBJ1-5. The CDR3 consists of 14 residues. The CDR3 reads CASSLQLGNQPQHF.

CDR3 residues: CASSLYGRAGEEDTQYF. The rearrangement joins TRBV28 to TRBJ2-3; TCRdb indicates TRBD2, and absent DNA this call remains unverified. Germline lookup yields CDR1 MDHEN and CDR2 SYDVKM. This CDR3 has 17 residues.

This chain joins TRBV27 and TRBJ1-6. In germline, CDR1 is MNHEY, CDR2 SMNVEV (reference sequence). The length of the CDR3 is 13 residues. Here the CDR3 reads CASSLRRRSPLHF.

The chain joins TRBV20-1 to TRBJ2-7; the D call from TCRdb, TRBD2, cannot be confirmed without DNA. CDR1 and CDR2 (germline): DFQATT, SNEGSKA (reference sequence). The CDR3 loop spans 12 amino acids. CDR3 region: CSGRERDYEQYF.

The rearrangement links TRBV10-3 to TRBJ1-5; TCRdb outputs TRBD1, but without DNA this stays unchecked. The CDR3 has 15 amino acids. Germline V lookup: CDR1 ENHRY, CDR2 SYGVKD. The CDR3 sequence: CAISVGGTQNQPQHF.

CDR3 sequence reads: CASSLVGPTDTQYF. This chain links TRBV7-2 with TRBJ2-3; TCRdb's D call, TRBD2, is unchecked because there is no DNA. The CDR3 extends over 14 amino acids. Germline V gene data show CDR1 as SGHTA and CDR2 as FQGNSA.

The chain's CDR3 is CASSQVEIGNREAPLHF. The chain uses TRBV7-2 and TRBJ1-6; the D call from TCRdb, TRBD1, cannot be confirmed without DNA. The germline CDR1 and CDR2 sequences are SGHTA and FQGNSA. The CDR3 runs to 17 residues.

The genes are TRBV2 and TRBJ1-2. Germline CDR1 SNHLY, CDR2 FYNNEI. The CDR3 covers 13 residues. This CDR3 reads CASSAPLDYGYTF.

The chain uses TRBV11-2 and TRBJ2-1; TCRdb gives TRBD1 as the D gene, but with no DNA this cannot be confirmed. The length of the CDR3 is 17 residues. Germline CDR1 is SGHAT and CDR2 is FQNNGV. The chain's CDR3 is CASSTRPGGKVTDEQFF.

The chain couples TRBV20-1 to TRBJ2-1; the D call of TRBD1 rests on TCRdb alone, since no DNA is present to check it. CDR1 and CDR2 from the germline V gene are DFQATT and SNEGSKA (reference sequence). This CDR3 region has 14 residues. CDR3 in amino acids: CSARDRGRDNEQFF.

This chain links TRBV6-5 with TRBJ1-4. The V gene's germline CDR1 is MNHEY and CDR2 SVGAGI. The CDR3 extends over 15 amino acids. CDR3 amino acids: CASSYGASWGEKLFF.

The J gene is TRBJ1-2, the V gene TRBV29-1. There are 14 residues in the CDR3. Germline CDR1 and CDR2: SQVTM and ANQGSEA. The CDR3 sequence is CSVEGVSVGSGYTF. Filled out from reference TRBV29-1 and TRBJ1-2, the complete variable domain reads SAVISQKPSRDICQRGTSLTIQCQVDSQVTMMFWYRQQPGQSLTLIATANQGSEATYESGFVIDKFPISRPNLTFSTLTVSNMSPEDSSIYLCSVEGVSVGSGYTFGSGTRLTVV.

The chain has TRBV5-6 and TRBJ1-1; TCRdb's assignment of TRBD1 cannot be checked, as there is no DNA. Germline loops: CDR1 SGHDT, CDR2 YYEEEE. This CDR3 spans 13 amino acids. The CDR3: CASSLEVPGEAFF. Full variable domain (outside the CDR3, taken from reference TRBV5-6 and TRBJ1-1): DAGVTQSPTHLIKTRGQQVTLRCSPKSGHDTVSWYQQALGQGPQFIFQYYEEEERQRGNFPDRFSGHQFPNYSSELNVNALLLGDSALYLCASSLEVPGEAFFGQGTRLTVV.

The chain recombines TRBV2 with TRBJ2-4; the TCRdb call, TRBD2, lacks DNA for checking. CDR1 SNHLY and CDR2 FYNNEI come from the germline V gene. This CDR3 region has 14 residues. The CDR3 here is CASSEHELGALPDF. Looking up the rest from reference TRBV2 and TRBJ2-4 gives the full variable domain: EPEVTQTPSHQVTQMGQEVILRCVPISNHLYFYWYRQILGQKVEFLVSFYNNEISEKSEIFDDQFSVERPDGSNFTLKIRSTKLEDSAMYFCASSEHELGALPDFGAGTRLSVL.